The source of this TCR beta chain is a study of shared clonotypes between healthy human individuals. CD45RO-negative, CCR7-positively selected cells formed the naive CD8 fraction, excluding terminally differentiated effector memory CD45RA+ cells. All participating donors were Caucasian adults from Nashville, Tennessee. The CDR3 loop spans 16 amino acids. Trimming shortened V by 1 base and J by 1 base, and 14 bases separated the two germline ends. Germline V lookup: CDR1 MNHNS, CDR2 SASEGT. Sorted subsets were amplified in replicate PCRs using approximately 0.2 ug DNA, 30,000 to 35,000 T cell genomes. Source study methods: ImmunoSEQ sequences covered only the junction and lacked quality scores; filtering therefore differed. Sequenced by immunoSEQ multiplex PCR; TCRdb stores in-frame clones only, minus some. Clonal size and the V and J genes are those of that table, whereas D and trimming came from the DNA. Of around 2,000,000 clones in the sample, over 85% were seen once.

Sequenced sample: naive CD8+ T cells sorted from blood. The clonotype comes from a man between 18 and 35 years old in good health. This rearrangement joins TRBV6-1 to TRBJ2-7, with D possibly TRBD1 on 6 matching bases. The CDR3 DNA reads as TGTGCCAGCAGTGAAGGTAACAGGGTGTGGTCCTACGAGCAGTACTTC. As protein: CASSEGNRVWSYEQYF.